The TCR beta chain described here comes from a study of blood T cell repertoires in COVID-19. Across the whole study: Sites across the United States, Italy and Spain contributed samples from acute and convalescent COVID-19.

With 0 bases removed from V and 8 bases from J, the gap between germline ends came to 14 bases. Per the germline V gene, CDR1 is SGDLS and CDR2 is YYNGEE. CDR3 length: 14 residues. About this clone: The same CDR3 also results from other DNA sequences found in this sample.

Original processing methods: Counts of nucleated cells, estimated from reference gene primer amplification, were obtained. The table came from immunoSEQ multiplex PCR; TCRdb's copy has only in-frame clones and leaves some out. The DNA was the basis for D and trimming; V, J and clone size are from that table. This table holds under 45,000 clones, more than 65% found once. The source of this sequence is a man aged 70-80 years with COVID-19, enrolled during active disease. The chain is built from TRBV9 and TRBJ1-2; D is uncertain. The sample consisted of peripheral blood. The CDR3 is CASSVGEGRGGYTF. The CDR3 coding sequence is TGTGCCAGCAGCGTAGGAGAGGGCAGAGGCGGCTACACCTTC.